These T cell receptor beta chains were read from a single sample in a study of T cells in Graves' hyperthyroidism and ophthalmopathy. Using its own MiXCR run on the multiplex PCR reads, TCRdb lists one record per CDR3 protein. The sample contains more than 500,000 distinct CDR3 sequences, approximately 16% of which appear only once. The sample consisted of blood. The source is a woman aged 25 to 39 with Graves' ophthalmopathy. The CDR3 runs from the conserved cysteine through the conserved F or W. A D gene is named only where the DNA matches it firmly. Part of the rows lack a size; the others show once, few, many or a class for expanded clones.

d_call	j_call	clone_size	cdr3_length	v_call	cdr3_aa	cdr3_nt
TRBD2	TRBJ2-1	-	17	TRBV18	CASSPLYGTSGHLEQFF	TGTGCCAGCTCACCACTTTACGGGACTAGCGGGCATTTAGAGCAGTTCTTC
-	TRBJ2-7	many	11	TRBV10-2	CASSESYEQYF	TGTGCCAGCAGTGAGAGTTACGAGCAGTACTTC
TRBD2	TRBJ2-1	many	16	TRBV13	CASSAGLAGRGDEQFF	TGTGCCAGCAGCGCCGGACTAGCGGGGAGAGGTGATGAGCAGTTCTTC
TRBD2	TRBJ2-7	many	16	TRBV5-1	CASSLRTSGSQGEQYF	TGCGCCAGCAGCTTGAGGACTAGCGGGAGCCAGGGCGAGCAGTACTTC
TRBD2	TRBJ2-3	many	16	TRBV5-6	CASSLLAERSTDTQYF	TGTGCCAGCAGCTTACTAGCGGAGAGGAGCACAGATACGCAGTATTTT
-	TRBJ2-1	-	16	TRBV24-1	CATSDPGPGSYNEQFF	TGTGCCACCAGTGATCCGGGCCCCGGCTCCTACAATGAGCAGTTCTTC
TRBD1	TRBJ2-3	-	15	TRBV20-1	CSALRGQGAADTQYF	TGCAGTGCCCTTCGAGGACAGGGGGCTGCAGATACGCAGTATTTT
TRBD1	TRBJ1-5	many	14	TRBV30	CAWSGQGRNQPQHF	TGTGCCTGGAGTGGACAGGGGCGCAATCAGCCCCAGCATTTT
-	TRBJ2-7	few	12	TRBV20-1	CSAAVDSYEQYF	TGCAGTGCTGCCGTAGACAGCTACGAGCAGTACTTC
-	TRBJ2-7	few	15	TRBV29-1	CSVWGGRDFTYEQYF	TGCAGCGTTTGGGGGGGCCGGGACTTTACCTACGAGCAGTACTTC
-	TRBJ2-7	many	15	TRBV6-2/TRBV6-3	CASISWGANSGVQYF	TGTGCCAGCATCTCCTGGGGCGCCAACTCGGGGGTGCAGTACTTC
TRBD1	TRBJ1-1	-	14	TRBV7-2	CASSLGTGPSEAFF	TGTGCCAGCAGCTTAGGGACAGGGCCTTCTGAAGCTTTCTTT
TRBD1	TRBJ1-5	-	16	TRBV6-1	CASSKTGTGINQPQHF	TGTGCCAGCAGCAAAACCGGGACAGGCATAAATCAGCCCCAGCATTTT
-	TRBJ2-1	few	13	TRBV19	CASSMGRGNEQFF	TGTGCCAGTAGTATGGGACGAGGGAATGAGCAGTTCTTC
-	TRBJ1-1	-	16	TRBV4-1	CASSQETAQRGGEAFF	TGCGCCAGCAGCCAAGAAACAGCCCAGCGGGGGGGTGAAGCTTTCTTT
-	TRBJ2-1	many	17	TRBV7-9	CASSSTWARGSYNEQFF	TGTGCCAGCAGCTCAACATGGGCGAGGGGTTCCTACAATGAGCAGTTCTTC
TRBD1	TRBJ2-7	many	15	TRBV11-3	CASSLEGGSLYEQYF	TGTGCCAGCAGCTTAGAAGGGGGCAGCCTTTACGAGCAGTACTTC
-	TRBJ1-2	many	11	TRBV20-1	CSATAGVGYTF	TGCAGTGCTACGGCGGGGGTTGGCTACACCTTC
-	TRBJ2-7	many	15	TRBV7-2	CASSLEGRPRYEQYF	TGTGCCAGCAGCTTAGAGGGAAGACCACGGTACGAGCAGTACTTC
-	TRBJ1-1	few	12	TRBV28	CASSVDRGEAFF	TGTGCCAGCAGTGTAGACAGAGGTGAAGCTTTCTTT
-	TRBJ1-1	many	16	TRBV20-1	CSARAGGTTRNTEAFF	TGCAGTGCTAGAGCGGGGGGCACCACTAGGAACACTGAAGCTTTCTTT
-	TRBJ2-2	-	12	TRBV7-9	CASSPRPGELFF	TGTGCCAGCAGCCCGAGACCGGGGGAGCTGTTTTTT
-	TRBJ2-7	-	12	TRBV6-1	CVSDSQLRKQYF	TGTGTCTCGGACTCCCAGTTACGAAAGCAGTACTTC
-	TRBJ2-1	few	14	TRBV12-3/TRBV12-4	CASSRLQGTNEQFF	TGTGCCAGCAGTCGATTACAGGGAACCAATGAGCAGTTCTTC
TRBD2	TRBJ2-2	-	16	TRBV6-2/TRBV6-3	CASRLPGLAGAGELFF	TGTGCCAGCAGACTTCCGGGACTAGCGGGAGCCGGGGAGCTGTTTTTT
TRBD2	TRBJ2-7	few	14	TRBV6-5	CASSYSRTRYEQYF	TGTGCCAGCAGTTACTCTCGGACTAGATACGAGCAGTACTTC
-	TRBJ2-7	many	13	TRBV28	CASGVYSPYEQYF	TGTGCCAGCGGGGTATACTCCCCCTACGAGCAGTACTTC
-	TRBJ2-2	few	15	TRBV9	CASSGSGTNTGELFF	TGTGCCAGCAGCGGATCCGGGACAAACACCGGGGAGCTGTTTTTT
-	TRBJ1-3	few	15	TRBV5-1	CASFTKRGLGNTIYF	TGCGCCAGCTTCACCAAACGGGGGCTTGGAAACACCATATATTTT
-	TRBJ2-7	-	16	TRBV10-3	CAISDQGGGLSYEQYF	TGTGCCATCAGTGACCAGGGGGGTGGGCTCTCCTACGAGCAGTACTTC
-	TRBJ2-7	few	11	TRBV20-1	CSATRQIEQYF	TGCAGTGCTACCAGACAGATCGAGCAGTACTTC
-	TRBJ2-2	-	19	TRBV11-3	CASSLDRGLAATNTGELFF	TGTGCCAGCAGCTTAGATCGGGGGCTAGCGGCAACGAACACCGGGGAGCTGTTTTTT
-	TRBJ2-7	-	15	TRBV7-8	CASSLGFWEGGEQYF	TGTGCCAGCAGCTTAGGGTTCTGGGAAGGGGGCGAGCAGTACTTC
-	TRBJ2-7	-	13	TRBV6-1	CASNRDTDYEQYF	TGTGCCAGCAATAGGGACACCGATTACGAGCAGTACTTC
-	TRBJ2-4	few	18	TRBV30	CAWSVWGRAHLAKNIQYF	TGTGCCTGGAGTGTATGGGGTAGGGCGCACCTAGCCAAAAACATTCAGTACTTC
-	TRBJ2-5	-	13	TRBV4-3	CASSQDGRETQYF	TGCGCCAGCAGCCAAGATGGAAGAGAGACCCAGTACTTC
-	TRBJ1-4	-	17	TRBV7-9	CASSLGTTSWANEKLFF	TGTGCCAGCAGCTTAGGGACTACCAGTTGGGCTAATGAAAAACTGTTTTTT
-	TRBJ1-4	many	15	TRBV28	CASTTIRDGNEKLFF	TGTGCCAGCACGACAATCCGGGACGGGAATGAAAAACTGTTTTTT